This T cell receptor (beta chain) was found in a study of T-cell reconstitution after alpha-beta-depleted transplantation in children. Overall study findings and caveats: The study reportedly traced alpha-beta T cells about two months after transplant to several hundred expanded graft clones. The origin of high day-60 TCRbeta diversity in some patients lay in surviving recipient T cells and thymic progenitors.

This clonotype was recorded at least ten times. Its antigen remains unidentified. This CDR3 region has 14 residues. V shed 0 bases and J shed 2 bases, with 10 bases lying between them. Germline V gene sequence: CDR1 DFQATT, CDR2 SNEGSKA (reference sequence). Unique molecular identifiers tagged the TCRbeta library. TCRdb itself ran the PCR reads through MiXCR, one entry per CDR3 protein. The table records about 980,000 distinct CDR3 sequences, about 29% of them present only once. This receptor was identified in a boy under two years old who had a stem cell transplant for SCID, so the T cells may come from the graft donor. The starting material was PBMCs, mostly from graft donor cells, obtained 360 days after TCRalphabeta/CD19-depleted stem cell transplant. The chain is built from TRBV20-1 and TRBJ2-5; TRBD2 is a possible D gene (5 bases). The CDR3 reads CSARDPGWQETQYF. CDR3 bases: TGCAGTGCTAGAGATCCGGGGTGGCAAGAGACCCAGTACTTC.